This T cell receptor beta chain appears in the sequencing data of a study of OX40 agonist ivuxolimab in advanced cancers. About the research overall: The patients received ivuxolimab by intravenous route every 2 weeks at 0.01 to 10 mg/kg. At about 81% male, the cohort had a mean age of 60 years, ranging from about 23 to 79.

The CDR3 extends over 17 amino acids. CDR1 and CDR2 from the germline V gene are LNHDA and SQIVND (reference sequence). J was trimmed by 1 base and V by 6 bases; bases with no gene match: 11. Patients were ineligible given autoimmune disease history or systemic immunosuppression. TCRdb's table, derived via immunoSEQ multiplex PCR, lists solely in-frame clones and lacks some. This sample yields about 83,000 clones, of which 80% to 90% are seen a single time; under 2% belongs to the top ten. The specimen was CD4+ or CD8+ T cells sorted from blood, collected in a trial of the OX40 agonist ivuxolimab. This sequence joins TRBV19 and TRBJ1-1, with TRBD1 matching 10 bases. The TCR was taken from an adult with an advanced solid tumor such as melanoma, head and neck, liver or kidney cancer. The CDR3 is CASSNDRGHNWNTEAFF. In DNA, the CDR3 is TGTGCCAGTAGCAACGACAGGGGGCACAATTGGAACACTGAAGCTTTCTTT.